The 26 T cell receptor beta chains listed next were all sequenced from one sample in a study of control samples from healthy donors and cancer patients. Assay used: immunoSEQ multiplex PCR; TCRdb lists only in-frame clones, some missing. The data hold approximately 170,000 clones, with 90% observed a single time. Input material: blood. These receptor sequences come from a woman between 50 and 59 years old in good health.

The DNA of the CDR3 is TGTGCCACCAGTGATTTCCTAGTCAGGGGGCGTTTGAACACTGAAGCTTTCTTT. It encodes CATSDFLVRGRLNTEAFF. The rearrangement links TRBV24-1 to TRBJ1-1; 8 nucleotides line up with TRBD1. Germline V gene data show CDR1 as KGHDR and CDR2 as SFDVKD. The CDR3 spans 18 residues. The trim removed 1 base at V and 0 bases at J, leaving 9 bases unmatched.

This clone was detected once. The genes are TRBV10-3 and TRBJ2-5; no clear D gene. The CDR3 runs 12 residues. The ends were cut back, 4 bases at V and 5 bases at J, with 8 bases in the middle. CDR1 and CDR2 (germline): ENHRY, SYGVKD. The CDR3, as DNA: TGTGCCATCAGTGGGGCCGGGGAGACCCAGTACTTC. Protein sequence: CAISGAGETQYF.

V and J are TRBV6-5 and TRBJ2-3; the D is unclear. In germline, CDR1 is MNHEY, CDR2 SVGAGI. The CDR3 consists of 11 residues. The V end was cut by 2 bases, the J end by 6 bases, with 3 bases between. The CDR3 sequence: CASSYRDTQYF. The CDR3 DNA sequence: TGTGCCAGCAGTTACAGGGATACGCAGTATTTT.

This sequence joins TRBV5-1 and TRBJ2-7; TRBD1 agrees at 8 bases. This CDR3 comprises 15 residues. V gave up 2 bases and J gave up 5 bases; unmatched junction bases: 9. Germline loops: CDR1 SGHRS, CDR2 YFSETQ. As DNA, the CDR3 is TGCGCCAGCAGCTTCTGGACAGGGATGGGGAACGAGCAGTACTTC. Its protein product is CASSFWTGMGNEQYF.

The V and J genes are TRBV10-2 and TRBJ1-6, with 7 bases matching TRBD1. The V gene's germline CDR1 is WSHSY and CDR2 SAAADI. V shed 6 bases, J shed 8 bases, and the junction held 10 bases outside the gene matches. The CDR3 length is 15 residues. The CDR3 reads CASRDTGTAHSPLHF. DNA for the CDR3: TGCGCCAGCAGGGATACCGGGACAGCCCATTCACCCCTCCACTTT.

The count of this clone is one. The chain is built from TRBV10-3 and TRBJ2-1; D call uncertain. The germline V gene has CDR1 ENHRY and CDR2 SYGVKD. CDR3 length equals 14 residues. Between the trimmed V and J ends, which lost 4 bases and 8 bases, there was a span of 15 bases. CDR3 sequence (DNA): TGTGCCATCAGTGGATTGGGGAACAGCGATGAGCAGTTCTTC. It yields the protein CAISGLGNSDEQFF.

This clone was recorded only once. This rearrangement joins TRBV7-7 to TRBJ2-2, with D perhaps matching TRBD1 (6 bases). This CDR3 has 15 amino acids. Germline V gene lookup returns CDR1 SSHAT and CDR2 FNYEAQ (reference sequence). The V and J ends lost 5 bases and 4 bases respectively, with 14 bases between them. CDR3 sequence: CASSPTGQGTGELFF. The CDR3, as DNA: TGTGCCAGCAGCCCAACGGGACAAGGCACCGGGGAGCTGTTTTTT.

Concerning this clone itself: The sample has other DNA sequences that encode this CDR3 too. The chain carries TRBV7-6 and TRBJ2-3, with D maybe TRBD1 (6 bases). The CDR3 sequence is 16 residues long. V was cut by 1 base and J by 2 bases, with 13 bases left in between. CDR1 SGHVS and CDR2 FNYEAQ come from the germline V gene. The DNA for the CDR3 is TGTGCCAGCAGCTTAGACCCCCAGGGACACACAGATACGCAGTATTTT. Residues: CASSLDPQGHTDTQYF.

This clone was detected only a few times. The chain recombines TRBV7-2 with TRBJ1-4; D is perhaps TRBD1 (5 bases). CDR1 and CDR2 from the germline V gene are SGHTA and FQGNSA. The CDR3 consists of 14 residues. V lost 5 bases, J lost 7 bases, and 14 bases lay in between. The DNA for the CDR3 is TGTGCCAGCAGCCTCGGAGGGACGGGTGAAAAACTGTTTTTT. It translates to CASSLGGTGEKLFF. The entire variable domain, with the rest obtained from reference TRBV7-2 and TRBJ1-4, is as follows: GAGVSQSPSNKVTEKGKDVELRCDPISGHTALYWYRQSLGQGLEFLIYFQGNSAPDKSGLPSDRFSAERTGGSVSTLTIQRTQQEDSAVYLCASSLGGTGEKLFFGSGTQLSVL.

CDR3 region: CASSAPSGGLEQYF. DNA of the CDR3: TGTGCCAGCAGCGCCCCCTCTGGCGGGCTCGAGCAGTACTTC. The chain recombines TRBV28 with TRBJ2-7, with TRBD2 as a possible D gene (5 bases). Germline-derived CDR1 and CDR2 are MDHEN and SYDVKM. The CDR3 spans 14 residues. The V and J ends lost 6 bases and 6 bases respectively, with 18 bases between them.

The J gene is TRBJ2-1, the V gene TRBV7-3; D gene ambiguous. CDR1 and CDR2 (germline): SGHTA, FQGTGA. CDR3 length: 11 amino acids. Between the trimmed V and J ends, which lost 5 bases and 6 bases, there was a span of 5 bases. CDR3 in DNA: TGTGCCAGCAGCAGTACCAATGAGCAGTTCTTC. This gives the protein CASSSTNEQFF.

This clone was counted once. The chain links TRBV24-1 to TRBJ2-7; possible D gene TRBD2, 5 bases. V lost 5 bases, J lost 6 bases, and 10 bases lay in between. The CDR3 length is 12 residues. Germline loops: CDR1 KGHDR, CDR2 SFDVKD. CDR3 amino acids: CATSARGFEQYF. CDR3 nucleotides: TGTGCCACCAGTGCTCGAGGGTTCGAGCAGTACTTC.

The V and J genes are TRBV9 and TRBJ1-1, with 7 bases that match TRBD1. Trimming cost V 4 bases and J 5 bases; bases outside gene matches: 11. Per the germline V gene, CDR1 is SGDLS and CDR2 is YYNGEE. The CDR3 spans 15 residues. The chain's CDR3 is CASSPRGDRLTEAFF. The CDR3 DNA reads as TGTGCCAGCAGCCCCAGGGGGGACCGCTTAACTGAAGCTTTCTTT.

The J gene is TRBJ1-5, the V gene TRBV27, with a weak D call TRBD1 (5 bases). Deletions cut 8 bases from V and 3 bases from J, with 11 bases between. The CDR3 loop spans 13 amino acids. Looked up from germline, CDR1 is MNHEY and CDR2 is SMNVEV (reference sequence). The CDR3 DNA reads TGTGCCAGCCGGGGGGTGTCCAATCAGCCCCAGCATTTT. It specifies CASRGVSNQPQHF.

The rearrangement links TRBV3-1 (or the pseudogene TRBV3-2) to TRBJ2-5, with D maybe TRBD2 (6 bases). This CDR3 is 13 amino acids long. Germline V lookup: CDR1 LGHDT, CDR2 YNNKEL (reference sequence). Between the trimmed V and J ends, which lost 9 bases and 4 bases, there was a span of 15 bases. This chain's CDR3 is CASWRGCRETQYF. CDR3 in DNA: TGTGCCAGTTGGAGGGGATGTAGAGAGACCCAGTACTTC.

The chain combines TRBV2 with TRBJ1-3; 10 nucleotides line up with TRBD1. V shed 8 bases, J shed 0 bases, and the junction held 7 bases outside the gene matches. From germline, CDR1 is SNHLY and CDR2 FYNNEI. The CDR3 is 16 residues long. This CDR3 is CASQRDRGVSGNTIYF. The CDR3 DNA sequence: TGTGCCAGCCAACGGGACAGGGGAGTCTCTGGAAACACCATATATTTT. The full variable domain, completed using reference TRBV2 and TRBJ1-3, is EPEVTQTPSHQVTQMGQEVILRCVPISNHLYFYWYRQILGQKVEFLVSFYNNEISEKSEIFDDQFSVERPDGSNFTLKIRSTKLEDSAMYFCASQRDRGVSGNTIYFGEGSWLTVV.

This chain connects TRBV24-1 to TRBJ2-5; the D is unclear. V was trimmed by 4 bases and J by 0 bases, leaving 14 bases between them. The CDR3 runs to 16 residues. Germline assignment: CDR1 KGHDR and CDR2 SFDVKD. The CDR3 loop reads CATSDPKSLYQETQYF. In DNA form, the CDR3 reads TGTGCCACCAGTGACCCCAAATCCCTGTACCAAGAGACCCAGTACTTC.

V usage is TRBV9 and J usage is TRBJ1-2; TRBD1 is a possible D gene (5 bases). CDR3 size: 13 residues. Trimming stripped 3 bases from V and 8 bases from J, with 14 bases between. Germline values: CDR1 SGDLS, CDR2 YYNGEE. The CDR3 DNA reads TGTGCCAGCAGCGGCGAACTCAGGGACGGCTACACCTTC. This gives the protein CASSGELRDGYTF.

The CDR3 DNA follows: TGTGCCAGTGGTGGGGACATGAACACTGAAGCTTTCTTT. This sequence encodes CASGGDMNTEAFF. This sequence joins TRBV28 and TRBJ1-1, with TRBD1 as a possible D gene (6 bases). Germline values: CDR1 MDHEN, CDR2 SYDVKM. CDR3 length equals 13 residues. The V end lost 9 bases, the J end lost 0 bases, and 11 bases lay between the germline ends.

The chain carries TRBV4-3 and TRBJ2-2; TRBD2 matches at 12 bases. CDR1 and CDR2 (germline): LGHNA, YSLEER. J was trimmed by 8 bases and V by 4 bases; bases with no gene match: 8. This CDR3 is built from 16 residues. The CDR3 loop reads CASSPRGLAGTGELFF. The DNA of the CDR3 is TGCGCCAGCAGCCCTAGAGGACTAGCGGGAACGGGGGAGCTGTTTTTT.

The chain has TRBV18 and TRBJ1-6, with D hard to call. The CDR3 extends over 13 amino acids. The ends were cut back, 3 bases at V and 7 bases at J, with 7 bases in the middle. CDR1 is KGHSH, CDR2 LQKENI, per germline. CDR3 nucleotides: TGTGCCAGCTCACCCACTCGGAATTCACCCCTCCACTTT. The encoded protein is CASSPTRNSPLHF.

J is TRBJ1-5 and V is TRBV7-2; D remains unclear. Trimming removed 4 bases from V and 4 bases from J, with 5 bases in between. This CDR3 spans 12 amino acids. Germline lookup yields CDR1 SGHTA and CDR2 FQGNSA. As DNA, the CDR3 is TGTGCCAGCAGCTCGCTAAATCAGCCCCAGCATTTT. Protein: CASSSLNQPQHF.

V is TRBV9 and J is TRBJ2-5; no reliable D call. CDR1 and CDR2 from the germline V gene are SGDLS and YYNGEE. V dropped 3 bases and J dropped 3 bases, with 3 bases sitting between them. CDR3 length: 11 amino acids. CDR3 residues: CASSAEETQYF. The CDR3 nucleotides read TGTGCCAGCAGCGCCGAAGAGACCCAGTACTTC.

About this clone: Other DNA sequences from this sample encode an identical CDR3 as well. The chain employs TRBV7-8 and TRBJ1-2, with D tentatively TRBD1 (5 bases). The germline V gene has CDR1 SGHVS and CDR2 FQNEAQ. The length of the CDR3 is 13 residues. Trimming took 5 bases from V and 0 from J, leaving 7 bases between them. The CDR3 DNA reads TGTGCCAGCAGCGCGACAGCTAACTATGGCTACACCTTC. Amino acids: CASSATANYGYTF.

The V call is TRBV7-9, the J call TRBJ1-1; TRBD1 matches 7 bases. Germline CDR1 reads SEHNR; CDR2 reads FQNEAQ (reference sequence). V shed 5 bases and J 1 base; nucleotides not matched to a gene: 7. CDR3 size: 15 residues. The CDR3 DNA reads TGTGCCAGCAGCCCCATAGGGGGCCCGAACACTGAAGCTTTCTTT. Translation: CASSPIGGPNTEAFF.

As to this clone: The same CDR3 arises from other DNA sequences in this sample as well. The rearrangement uses TRBV28 and TRBJ2-7; no clear D gene. CDR3 length: 11 residues. Germline loops: CDR1 MDHEN, CDR2 SYDVKM. V lost 1 base and J 3 bases, leaving 1 base between the germline ends. The CDR3 region is CASSLYYEQYF. In nucleotides, the CDR3 is TGTGCCAGCAGTTTATACTACGAGCAGTACTTC.